The T cell receptor (beta chain) described here comes from a study of cytomegalovirus exposure and HLA in healthy donors. Broader study findings: Sequencing probably produced one cluster of sequence variants that were highly shared.

This CDR3 has 14 residues. V was shortened by 4 bases and J by 5 bases, with 11 bases between the two germline ends. Germline V CDR1 and CDR2: LNHDA, SQIVND (reference sequence). Primers: 60 Vbeta forward and 13 Jbeta reverse. Clones were read by immunoSEQ multiplex PCR, and TCRdb kept only the in-frame ones, dropping some. This table has some 70,000 clones, 80% to 90% appearing once. Turning to this clone: Its matching antigen is unknown.

The source material was PBMCs. The chain joins TRBV19 to TRBJ1-4; D may be TRBD1 (5 bases). The TCR comes from a human donor in good health. DNA for the CDR3: TGTGCCAGTAGTACTGCGGGGGTAAATGAAAAACTGTTTTTT. Protein product: CASSTAGVNEKLFF.